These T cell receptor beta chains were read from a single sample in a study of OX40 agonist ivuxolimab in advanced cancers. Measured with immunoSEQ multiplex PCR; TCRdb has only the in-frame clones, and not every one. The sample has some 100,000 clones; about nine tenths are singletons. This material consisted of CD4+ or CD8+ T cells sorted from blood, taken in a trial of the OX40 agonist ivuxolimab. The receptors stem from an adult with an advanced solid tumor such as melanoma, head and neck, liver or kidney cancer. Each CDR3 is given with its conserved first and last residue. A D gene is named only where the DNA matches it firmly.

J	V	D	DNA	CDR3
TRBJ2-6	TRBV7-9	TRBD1	TGTGCCAGCAGCTCGACAGGGGGCTATGGGGCCAACGTCCTGACTTTC	CASSSTGGYGANVLTF
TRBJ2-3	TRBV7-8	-	TGTGCCAGCAACGTAGCGCCCGCCACAGATACGCAGTATTTT	CASNVAPATDTQYF
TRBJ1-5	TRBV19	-	TGTGCCAGTAGGAGGACCGGGACCCAGGGGATCAATCAGCCCCAGCATTTT	CASRRTGTQGINQPQHF
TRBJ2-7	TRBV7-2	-	TGTGCCAGCAGCTTAATCGGGAGAGGATACGAGCAGTACTTC	CASSLIGRGYEQYF
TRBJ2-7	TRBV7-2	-	TGTGCCAGCAGCTCCTCAGGTTACGAGCAGTACTTC	CASSSSGYEQYF
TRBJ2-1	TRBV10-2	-	TGCGCCAGCAGTGAACAGTCGGGCCATGAGCAGTTCTTC	CASSEQSGHEQFF
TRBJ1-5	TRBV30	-	TGTGCCTGGAGTGGACAAAGCAATCAGCCCCAGCATTTT	CAWSGQSNQPQHF
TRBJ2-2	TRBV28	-	TGTGCCAGCAAACGAGGGACGTGGAACACCGGGGAGCTGTTTTTT	CASKRGTWNTGELFF
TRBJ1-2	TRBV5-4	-	TGTGCCAGCAGCGGTGGATCGGACCGGTATGGCTACACCTTC	CASSGGSDRYGYTF
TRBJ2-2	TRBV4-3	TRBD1	TGCGCCAGCAGCCCCGACAGGGAGACCGGGGAGCTGTTTTTT	CASSPDRETGELFF
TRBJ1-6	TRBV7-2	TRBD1	TGTGCCAGCAGCTTTTCCGGGACAGGGTTGGGTTCACCCCTCCACTTT	CASSFSGTGLGSPLHF
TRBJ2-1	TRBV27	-	TGTGCCACCCGAAAATGGGATGAGCAGTTCTTC	CATRKWDEQFF